This entry is about one TCR beta chain. Its antigen is still unknown. The J segment lost 7 bases and the V segment lost 2 bases, leaving 2 bases of the junction unmatched. The V gene's germline CDR1 is ENHRY and CDR2 SYGVKD. The CDR3 sequence is 14 residues long. This sample stems from a study of PD-1 blockade in classical Hodgkin lymphoma. Points from the study as a whole: Sources of repertoire differences remain undefined, possibly disease activity or prior therapy. Relapsed/refractory patients reportedly had lower baseline diversity than newly diagnosed patients.

Sequencing used immunoSEQ multiplex PCR; TCRdb keeps in-frame clones, though not all of them. The sample holds tens of thousands of clones, around nine tenths seen once. Documented time point: newly diagnosed, previously untreated cHL patient sample. From thawed PBMCs, magnetic negative selection was used to isolate the CD8+ T cells. Untreated, newly diagnosed classical Hodgkin lymphoma PBMCs were used for comparison. The V gene is TRBV10-3, the J gene TRBJ2-1; TRBD2 agrees at 10 bases. The TCR comes from a human donor with classical Hodgkin lymphoma. The specimen was CD8+ T cells from blood. The CDR3 loop is CAISEPSGGNEQFF. CDR3 bases: TGTGCCATCAGTGAGCCTAGCGGGGGTAATGAGCAGTTCTTC.